This T cell receptor beta chain is drawn from a study of OX40 agonist ivuxolimab in advanced cancers. Study observations and caveats: Antigen specificity remained undetermined for the expanded peripheral T cells. At doses 0.1 to 3.0 mg/kg, CD4+ and CD8+ clones expanded.

Clones were read by immunoSEQ multiplex PCR, and TCRdb kept only the in-frame ones, dropping some. The profile covers approximately 77,000 clones, with about 90% appearing a single time and about 1.7% taken by the ten largest. The CDR3 totals 15 residues. With 4 bases clipped from V and 7 bases from J, the junction kept 7 bases outside the gene matches. Germline CDR1 is MNHEY and CDR2 is SVGAGI. This clone showed up just once. What it binds is not known. This chain uses TRBV6-5 with TRBJ1-4, with 9 nucleotides matching TRBD1. The receptor's source is an adult with an advanced solid tumor such as melanoma, head and neck, liver or kidney cancer. This specimen consisted of CD4+ or CD8+ T cells sorted from blood, obtained in a trial of the OX40 agonist ivuxolimab. CDR3: CASSSDRGRSEKLFF. The CDR3 nucleotides read TGTGCCAGCAGTTCAGACAGGGGGAGAAGTGAAAAACTGTTTTTT.